This T cell receptor (beta chain) was profiled in a study of T cell repertoires in cytomegalovirus infection. Study overall: In public TCR beta signatures, there were indications of both CMV infection and matching HLA type.

The ends were cut back, 8 bases at V and 1 base at J, with 17 bases in the middle. This CDR3 spans 14 amino acids. Germline V CDR1 and CDR2: DFQATT, SNEGSKA (reference sequence). Each CDR3 protein is one row after TCRdb ran MiXCR on the reads. Of about 920,000 distinct CDR3 sequences in the sample, approximately 33% were seen once. As to this clonotype: The antigen remains unidentified. One base away lies a much larger clone, so this may be a sequencing read error.

The gene calls are TRBV20-1 and TRBJ1-1; D is ambiguous. Sequenced material: cultured CD8+ T cells from PBMCs, taken from culture after CMV antigen stimulation. The sequence was collected from a human donor in good health (CMV status not recorded). Some clones in this sample may be carry-over from other donors' samples. CDR3 nucleotide sequence: TGCAGTACTATGAAAATGGAGTCGAACACTGAAGCTTTCTTT. Translated: CSTMKMESNTEAFF.